These 15 T cell receptor beta chains originate from one sample sequenced in a study of monozygotic twins with inflammatory bowel disease. One entry per CDR3 protein, without DNA, is what TCRdb gives after re-calling the 5' RACE reads. Here the sample table reports some 160,000 distinct CDR3 sequences. The sequencing sample was made of blood. All receptors come from a human donor with ulcerative colitis or Crohn's disease, or a healthy co-twin of an affected twin (not recorded which).

V usage is TRBV5-4 and J usage is TRBJ2-5; the TCRdb D gene call, TRBD2, has no DNA to confirm it. The germline gives CDR1 SGHNT, CDR2 YYREEE (reference sequence). The CDR3 length is 15 residues. The CDR3 region is CASSLLAGYQETQYF.

The chain carries TRBV4-1 and TRBJ2-1; the TCRdb D gene call, TRBD2, has no DNA to confirm it. Germline V gives CDR1 MGHRA, CDR2 YSYEKL. This CDR3 is built from 20 residues. The CDR3 reads CASSQDRVPGAGGSYNEQFF.

The chain joins TRBV10-1 to TRBJ1-4. Germline loops: CDR1 WNHNN, CDR2 SYGVQD (reference sequence). This CDR3 is built from 13 residues. The chain's CDR3 is CASSEAPNEKLFF.

The gene calls are TRBV20-1 and TRBJ1-1. The germline V gene encodes CDR1 DFQATT and CDR2 SNEGSKA (reference sequence). The CDR3 spans 13 residues. The CDR3 loop is CSASMGIGAEAFF.

CDR3 amino acids: CASSQGQGVYGYTF. The chain carries TRBV3-1 and TRBJ1-2; TCRdb's D gene call, TRBD1, goes unchecked for lack of DNA. The length of the CDR3 is 14 residues. In germline, CDR1 is LGHDT, CDR2 YNNKEL (reference sequence).

The chain carries TRBV21-1 and TRBJ1-2; absent DNA, TCRdb's TRBD1 call cannot be checked. TRBV21-1 is given as a pseudogene. The CDR3 consists of 17 residues. The CDR3 is CASSKDRDSCLNYGYTF.

The V call is TRBV5-1, the J call TRBJ2-3; TCRdb calls TRBD2, which cannot be checked without DNA. The CDR3 totals 16 residues. In germline, CDR1 is SGHRS, CDR2 YFSETQ. This CDR3 reads CASSRTLAGGTDTQYF.

This chain's CDR3 is CASRPGGYQPQHF. The J gene is TRBJ1-5, the V gene TRBV2. CDR3 length: 13 residues. The germline V gene has CDR1 SNHLY and CDR2 FYNNEI.

This chain uses TRBV27 with TRBJ1-1. Germline-derived CDR1 and CDR2 are MNHEY and SMNVEV (reference sequence). CDR3 length: 17 residues. The CDR3 sequence is CASSLYIAGSLNTEAFF.

The J gene is TRBJ2-7, the V gene TRBV19. Germline V CDR1 and CDR2: LNHDA, SQIVND (reference sequence). The CDR3 totals 16 residues. The CDR3 sequence: CASSPEQEPLSYEQYF.

The chain couples TRBV3-1 to TRBJ1-2. The CDR3 runs to 12 residues. In germline, CDR1 is LGHDT, CDR2 YNNKEL (reference sequence). CDR3: CASSQGPSGYTF.

This chain connects TRBV18 to TRBJ2-1; without DNA, the TCRdb call of TRBD1 cannot be checked. The germline V gene has CDR1 KGHSH and CDR2 LQKENI. The length of the CDR3 is 17 residues. The CDR3 is CASSPPRTGVSYNEQFF.

This chain joins TRBV25-1 and TRBJ1-6; TCRdb indicates TRBD1, and absent DNA this call remains unverified. Germline V CDR1 and CDR2: MGHDK, SYGVNS. This CDR3 is built from 15 residues. CDR3: CASSVLSTGYSPLHF.

The genes are TRBV3-1 and TRBJ2-1; with no DNA, the TCRdb D assignment of TRBD1 cannot be verified. The germline V gene has CDR1 LGHDT and CDR2 YNNKEL (reference sequence). CDR3 length: 15 residues. The CDR3: CASRRGTVPYNEQFF.

This chain uses TRBV7-2 with TRBJ1-5; with no DNA, the TCRdb D assignment of TRBD1 cannot be verified. The V gene's germline CDR1 is SGHTA and CDR2 FQGNSA. The CDR3 covers 14 residues. CDR3 region: CASTSGQSNQPQHF.